The 13 T cell receptor beta chains given below trace back to one sample, sequenced in a study of blood T cell repertoires in COVID-19. Libraries were prepared by immunoSEQ multiplex PCR; TCRdb keeps only in-frame clonotypes and omits some of them. Of 300,000 to 450,000 clones in the sample, roughly 85% were seen once. Sequenced: peripheral blood. The receptor source for this set is a woman between 18 and 29 years old with acute or convalescent COVID-19.

The V call is TRBV10-3, the J call TRBJ1-5; 7 bases fit TRBD1. V shed 5 bases, J shed 6 bases, and the junction held 4 bases outside the gene matches. The CDR3 totals 13 residues. Per the germline V gene, CDR1 is ENHRY and CDR2 is SYGVKD. Written as DNA, the CDR3 is TGTGCCATCAGTTCTCAGGGGGGTCAGCCCCAGCATTTT. This encodes CAISSQGGQPQHF.

This clone was observed a single time. This chain links TRBV28 with TRBJ1-1; D gene unclear. Trimming pared 11 bases from V and 1 base from J, leaving 8 bases between. This CDR3 comprises 11 residues. The germline gives CDR1 MDHEN, CDR2 SYDVKM. CDR3 sequence: CASHGNTEAFF. Written as DNA, the CDR3 is TGTGCCTCTCACGGGAACACTGAAGCTTTCTTT.

The chain has TRBV27 and TRBJ2-4; weak D call: TRBD1 (5 bases). This CDR3 has 14 residues. The germline CDR1 and CDR2 sequences are MNHEY and SMNVEV (reference sequence). V lost 4 bases to trimming and J lost 8 bases, with 15 bases between them. CDR3: CASSYSRVGDIQYF. The CDR3 nucleotides are TGTGCCAGCAGTTACTCCAGGGTAGGGGACATTCAGTACTTC.

This clone was seen just once. This sequence joins TRBV5-1 and TRBJ2-1, with 7 positions matching TRBD2. V shed 1 base, J shed 9 bases, and the junction held 13 bases outside the gene matches. The V gene's germline CDR1 is SGHRS and CDR2 YFSETQ. The CDR3 sequence is 16 residues long. The CDR3 DNA reads as TGCGCCAGCAGCTTGTCGGCGGGAGCGCCTTCGGCTGAGCAGTTCTTC. Its protein product is CASSLSAGAPSAEQFF.

The chain employs TRBV28 and TRBJ1-1, with TRBD1 matching 7 bases. The V and J ends lost 5 bases and 0 bases, in that order; junction bases with no gene match: 12. CDR3 length: 17 residues. Germline-derived CDR1 and CDR2 are MDHEN and SYDVKM. The chain's CDR3 is CASSPSGGGIMNTEAFF. The DNA of the CDR3 is TGTGCCAGCAGTCCATCAGGGGGAGGAATTATGAACACTGAAGCTTTCTTT. Complete variable domain (other parts from reference TRBV28 and TRBJ1-1): DVKVTQSSRYLVKRTGEKVFLECVQDMDHENMFWYRQDPGLGLRLIYFSYDVKMKEKGDIPEGYSVSREKKERFSLILESASTNQTSMYLCASSPSGGGIMNTEAFFGQGTRLTVV.

The V call is TRBV9, the J call TRBJ2-2, with D hard to call. Germline V gene data show CDR1 as SGDLS and CDR2 as YYNGEE. The CDR3 contains 16 residues. Trimming stripped 0 bases from V and 3 bases from J, with 12 bases between. DNA of the CDR3: TGTGCCAGCAGCGTAGCGGAATCAGGATACACCGGGGAGCTGTTTTTT. Encoded protein: CASSVAESGYTGELFF. Using reference TRBV9 and TRBJ2-2 for the parts outside the CDR3, the full variable domain is DSGVTQTPKHLITATGQRVTLRCSPRSGDLSVYWYQQSLDQGLQFLIQYYNGEERAKGNILERFSAQQFPDLHSELNLSSLELGDSALYFCASSVAESGYTGELFFGEGSRLTVL.

V is TRBV9 and J is TRBJ1-2; TRBD1 agrees at 7 bases. This CDR3 comprises 16 residues. The V and J ends lost 0 bases and 2 bases, in that order; junction bases with no gene match: 7. Germline V gene sequence: CDR1 SGDLS, CDR2 YYNGEE. CDR3 loop: CASSVAGGNPNYGYTF. In nucleotides, the CDR3 is TGTGCCAGCAGCGTAGCAGGGGGGAACCCCAACTATGGCTACACCTTC. The full variable domain, completed using reference TRBV9 and TRBJ1-2, is DSGVTQTPKHLITATGQRVTLRCSPRSGDLSVYWYQQSLDQGLQFLIQYYNGEERAKGNILERFSAQQFPDLHSELNLSSLELGDSALYFCASSVAGGNPNYGYTFGSGTRLTVV.

The V gene is TRBV19, the J gene TRBJ1-1; weak D call: TRBD1 (6 bases). The germline V and J ends were trimmed by 5 bases and 1 base, with 17 bases remaining between them. CDR3 size: 16 residues. CDR1 is LNHDA and CDR2 is SQIVND in the germline V gene (reference sequence). CDR3 nucleotides: TGTGCCAGTAGTGTTCATATACTCAGGGGGAACACTGAAGCTTTCTTT. Translated, it gives CASSVHILRGNTEAFF.

This chain links TRBV5-4 with TRBJ2-7; D may be TRBD2 (7 bases). V dropped 5 bases and J dropped 7 bases, with 19 bases sitting between them. Germline V gene lookup returns CDR1 SGHNT and CDR2 YYREEE (reference sequence). This CDR3 comprises 14 residues. The DNA of the CDR3 is TGTGCCAGCAGGGGGGCCCGGGGGGCCGGGGAGCAGTACTTC. Amino acids: CASRGARGAGEQYF.

The rearrangement joins TRBV11-2 to TRBJ2-7; weak D call: TRBD2 (5 bases). Germline V gene sequence: CDR1 SGHAT, CDR2 FQNNGV. V gave up 2 bases and J gave up 9 bases, with 17 bases separating them. The CDR3 loop spans 14 amino acids. The CDR3 protein is CASSLPPVEALQYF. DNA for the CDR3: TGTGCCAGCAGCTTACCCCCCGTGGAGGCCTTGCAGTACTTC.

The chain uses TRBV5-1 and TRBJ2-3; TRBD1 matches 10 bases. CDR1 and CDR2 (germline): SGHRS, YFSETQ. The CDR3 totals 14 residues. Trimming took 4 bases from V and 5 from J; bases not matched to a gene: 4. The CDR3 loop reads CASSAGQGLDTQYF. The CDR3 coding sequence is TGCGCCAGCAGCGCGGGACAGGGGTTAGATACGCAGTATTTT.

This chain links TRBV4-1 with TRBJ1-2; TRBD1 might be the D (6 bases). CDR1 is MGHRA, CDR2 YSYEKL, per germline. This CDR3 has 14 residues. The V end lost 0 bases, the J end lost 8 bases, and 13 bases lay between the germline ends. The CDR3 is CASSQDIGGRGYTF. In DNA form, the CDR3 reads TGCGCCAGCAGCCAAGATATCGGGGGGCGCGGCTACACCTTC.

V usage is TRBV18 and J usage is TRBJ1-1, with D unclear. The CDR3 is 12 residues long. The germline V gene encodes CDR1 KGHSH and CDR2 LQKENI. The V gene lost 6 bases and the J gene lost 1 base, with 6 bases spanning the gap. The DNA of the CDR3 is TGTGCCAGCTCTTCACAGAACACTGAAGCTTTCTTT. Residues: CASSSQNTEAFF.